This T cell receptor beta chain derives from a study of post-analysis software for immune sequencing data. Background on the study: Included courses were relapsing-remitting and secondary progressive multiple sclerosis; progressive-relapsing multiple sclerosis was also included. The study's findings and limits: Patients had higher frequencies than controls of about five TRBV segments, including TRBV5-6, TRBV5-1 and TRBV20-1.

On this clonotype: The target antigen is unknown.

Every TCR beta cDNA library bore unique molecular identifiers. In TCRdb, the PCR reads were re-called with MiXCR into one record per CDR3 protein. The table shows some 690,000 distinct CDR3 sequences, with roughly 27% occurring only once. Germline CDR1 SGHTA, CDR2 FQGNSA. The CDR3 spans 18 residues. V lost 5 bases to trimming and J lost 2 bases; unmatched junction nucleotides: 13. The V and J genes are TRBV7-2 and TRBJ2-7, with 12 bases fitting TRBD2. The origin of this receptor is a girl aged 10 to 17 with multiple sclerosis. The sequencing sample was made of blood. CDR3 in amino acids: CASSQRGTSGFLAYEQYF. In DNA form, the CDR3 reads TGTGCCAGCAGCCAAAGAGGGACTAGCGGGTTCCTTGCCTACGAGCAGTACTTC.